The 30 T cell receptor beta chains below all came from one sample that was sequenced in a study of breast tumors, draining lymph nodes, adjacent tissues. TCRdb reprocessed the multiplex PCR reads via MiXCR and lists one record per CDR3 protein. This sample has 150,000 to 200,000 distinct CDR3 sequences, with 33% found just once. The lymph nodes were axillary draining lymph nodes from breast cancer patients. Sequencing used axillary lymph node tissue. All receptors derive from a female donor with breast cancer. Some clones in this sample may be carry-over from other donors' samples.

A few counts support this clonotype. A much larger clone lies a single base off, so this may be a read error. This chain joins TRBV9 and TRBJ2-1, with 12 bases fitting TRBD2. Germline CDR1 is SGDLS and CDR2 is YYNGEE. The CDR3 is 15 residues long. CDR3 sequence reads: CASSVTSGGGNEPFF. The CDR3 region has the DNA TGTGCCAGCAGCGTGACTAGCGGGGGAGGTAATGAGCCGTTCTTC.

The V and J genes are TRBV20-1 and TRBJ2-3; the match to TRBD1 covers 7 bases. This CDR3 comprises 15 residues. Per germline, CDR1 DFQATT and CDR2 SNEGSKA (reference sequence). With V trimmed by 1 base and J by 0 bases, 4 bases remained unmatched. CDR3: CSARARDSSTDTQYF. CDR3 sequence (DNA): TGCAGTGCTAGAGCCCGGGACAGCAGCACAGATACGCAGTATTTT.

The J gene is TRBJ1-4, the V gene TRBV9; a weak D match, TRBD1 (5 bases). The V gene lost 5 bases and the J gene lost 7 bases, with 21 bases spanning the gap. Germline CDR1 SGDLS, CDR2 YYNGEE. The CDR3 length is 16 residues. The CDR3 loop reads CASSSGGEMDGEKLFF. In DNA form, the CDR3 reads TGTGCCAGCAGTAGCGGGGGGGAGATGGACGGTGAAAAACTGTTTTTT.

A note on this clonotype: Because it lacks the conserved phenylalanine or tryptophan at the end, this CDR3 is likely a read error. The rearrangement uses TRBV7-3 and TRBJ2-5, with D unresolved. V dropped 3 bases and J dropped 4 bases, with 9 bases sitting between them. The CDR3 runs to 13 residues. Looked up from germline, CDR1 is SGHTA and CDR2 is FQGTGA. CDR3 nucleotide sequence: TGTGCCAGCAGCTTCCGAGGTGGAGAGACCCAGTACATC. It translates to CASSFRGGETQYI.

Regarding this clonotype: Germline and junction disagree at one end, which may indicate a read error. The rearrangement uses TRBV12-3 or TRBV12-4 and TRBJ2-6; D possibly uses TRBD1 or TRBD2 (6 bases each). This CDR3 has 14 amino acids. CDR3 residues: CASLRGHGANVPTF. As DNA, the CDR3 is TGTGCCAGCCTTCGGGGGCACGGGGCCAACGTCCCGACCTTC.

There are a few counts of this clonotype. The chain employs TRBV28 and TRBJ2-1; 9 bases align to TRBD1. The CDR3 has 15 amino acids. The V gene's germline CDR1 is MDHEN and CDR2 SYDVKM. The trim removed 3 bases at V and 5 bases at J, leaving 5 bases unmatched. In nucleotides, the CDR3 is TGTGCCAGCAGTTTGTGGGACAGGGTGGACAATGAGCAGTTCTTC. Residues: CASSLWDRVDNEQFF.

In regard to this clonotype: This CDR3 fails to terminate in the conserved phenylalanine or tryptophan, so it likely reflects a read error. The chain combines TRBV7-6 with TRBJ2-7; 12 bases are shared with TRBD1. CDR1 is SGHVS, CDR2 FNYEAQ, per germline. This CDR3 region has 15 residues. As DNA, the CDR3 is TGTGCTAGCAGCTCAGGGACAGGGGGCATTGACGAGCAGTACTGT. It encodes CASSSGTGGIDEQYC.

This clonotype has a count of ten or more. The chain couples TRBV9 to TRBJ1-4; tentatively, D is TRBD1 (6 bases). There are 16 residues in the CDR3. The germline CDR1 and CDR2 sequences are SGDLS and YYNGEE. V lost 4 bases to trimming and J lost 4 bases, with 17 bases between them. The CDR3 region has the DNA TGTGCCAGCAGCACCTACGGGGGGCCGCTTAATGAAAAACTGTTTTTT. Translation: CASSTYGGPLNEKLFF.

About this clonotype itself: With a much larger clone just one base away, this may be a read error. The rearrangement uses TRBV9 and TRBJ1-2; 7 nucleotides align to TRBD1. There are 13 residues in the CDR3. Germline loops: CDR1 SGDLS, CDR2 YYNGEE. The DNA for the CDR3 is TGTGCCAGCACCCCAGGGGGACTGGATGGCTACGCCTTC. Protein product: CASTPGGLDGYAF. The whole variable domain, filled in from reference TRBV9 and TRBJ1-2, reads DSGVTQTPKHLITATGQRVTLRCSPRSGDLSVYWYQQSLDQGLQFLIQYYNGEERAKGNILERFSAQQFPDLHSELNLSSLELGDSALYFCASTPGGLDGYAFGSGTRLTVV.

This clonotype showed up many times. A much larger clone is a single base away; this may be a read error. The V gene is TRBV20-1, the J gene TRBJ2-3, with D perhaps given as TRBD1 or TRBD2 (5 bases each). Germline V CDR1 and CDR2: DFQATT, SNEGSKA (reference sequence). The CDR3 is 16 amino acids. V lost 3 bases and J 2 bases, leaving 18 bases between the germline ends. The CDR3 reads CSASGGRDGYTDTQYF. DNA for the CDR3: TGCAGTGCTAGTGGTGGAAGGGACGGGTACACAGATACGCAGTATTTT.

The V call is TRBV7-2, the J call TRBJ2-4; D remains ambiguous. The V gene's germline CDR1 is SGHTA and CDR2 FQGNSA. Trimming took 5 bases from V and 0 from J, leaving 14 bases between them. CDR3 size: 16 residues. The CDR3 DNA reads as TGTGCCAGCAGCCCCGGGCCTGGCTTAGCCAAAAACATTCAGTACTTC. Its translation: CASSPGPGLAKNIQYF.

With regard to this clonotype: The junction departs from germline at one end; a sequencing error may be responsible. The chain employs TRBV20-1 and TRBJ2-7, with 7 bases aligning to TRBD1. This CDR3 is 15 amino acids long. CDR1 DFQATT and CDR2 SNEGSKA come from the germline V gene (reference sequence). The CDR3 protein is CSARDRNRGTYEQDF. The CDR3 nucleotides read TGCAGCGCTAGAGACCGAAACAGGGGAACCTACGAGCAGGACTTC.

Many counts were recorded for this clonotype. DNA for the CDR3: TGTGCCAGCAGTGAAGGACTAGGAGGGCAGTTCTTC. It translates to CASSEGLGGQFF. This chain links TRBV6-1 with TRBJ2-1, with D possibly matching TRBD2 (6 bases). Per the germline V gene, CDR1 is MNHNS and CDR2 is SASEGT. The CDR3 sequence is 12 residues long. V was shortened by 1 base and J by 12 bases, with 10 bases between the two germline ends.

This clonotype has a count of ten or more. CDR3 coding DNA: TGCAGCGTTGGGGTCGGACACCCAAACATTCAGTACTTC. Translating it yields CSVGVGHPNIQYF. V is TRBV29-1 and J is TRBJ2-4; weak D call: TRBD1 (5 bases). V lost 4 bases to trimming and J lost 6 bases, with 13 bases between them. This CDR3 is built from 13 residues. The V gene's germline CDR1 is SQVTM and CDR2 ANQGSEA.

This clonotype was observed many times. The rearrangement uses TRBV5-8 and TRBJ1-4; D perhaps matches TRBD1 (6 bases). Germline V CDR1 and CDR2: SGHTS, YDEGEE. V shed 3 bases and J shed 0 bases, with 6 bases lying between them. The length of the CDR3 is 14 residues. For the CDR3, the DNA is TGTGCCAGCAGCTACAGGGCAACTAATGAAAAACTGTTTTTT. This gives the protein CASSYRATNEKLFF.

This clonotype appeared a few times. A read error may explain this, as a much larger clone is one base away. The chain carries TRBV6-4 and TRBJ1-2; D is unresolved. The length of the CDR3 is 15 residues. Looked up from germline, CDR1 is MRHNA and CDR2 is SNTAGT. DNA for the CDR3: TGTGCCAGCAGTCACTCGACCGGGGTACTCTATGGCTACACCTTC. Protein product: CASSHSTGVLYGYTF.

In its sample, this clonotype was seen a few times. The CDR3 carries no conserved terminal phenylalanine or tryptophan, so it likely arises from a read error. V usage is TRBV19 and J usage is TRBJ2-1; 7 bases agree with TRBD2. Germline CDR1 LNHDA, CDR2 SQIVND (reference sequence). This CDR3 contains 16 residues. The trim removed 6 bases at V and 3 bases at J, leaving 11 bases unmatched. The CDR3 nucleotides are TGTGCCAGTAGCGCGAGACTAGCAGGAGGCTACAATGAGCAGTTCTCC. It is translated as CASSARLAGGYNEQFS.

V is TRBV12-3 or TRBV12-4 and J is TRBJ2-3, with a possible D match to TRBD1 (5 bases). The CDR3 sequence is 13 residues long. Deletions cut 10 bases from V and 5 bases from J, with 16 bases between. DNA of the CDR3: TGTGCCACCCAGGGTTACCTGGGAGATACGCAGTATTTT. It is translated as CATQGYLGDTQYF.

In its sample, this clonotype was seen many times. The chain joins TRBV9 to TRBJ2-3; 9 nucleotides align to TRBD2. Germline loops: CDR1 SGDLS, CDR2 YYNGEE. The CDR3 consists of 15 residues. Trimming removed 3 bases from V and 4 bases from J; junction bases left unmatched: 6. CDR3 sequence reads: CASSASGGPPDTQYF. The CDR3 nucleotides read TGTGCCAGCAGCGCCAGCGGGGGGCCACCAGATACGCAGTATTTT.

This clonotype was found many times. V and J are TRBV6-2 or TRBV6-3 and TRBJ1-2; D is uncertain. V lost 2 bases and J lost 2, with 9 bases in between. The germline gives CDR1 MNHEY, CDR2 SVGEGT. The CDR3 loop spans 14 amino acids. The CDR3 reads CASSYNNPNYGYTF. The CDR3 DNA sequence: TGTGCCAGCAGTTACAACAACCCCAACTATGGCTACACCTTC.

This rearrangement joins TRBV2 to TRBJ1-5; unclear D gene. Germline V gives CDR1 SNHLY, CDR2 FYNNEI. V lost 3 bases and J 0 bases, leaving 9 bases between the germline ends. There are 15 residues in the CDR3. The CDR3 sequence is CASSEVGNSNQPQHF. DNA of the CDR3: TGTGCCAGCAGTGAGGTGGGGAATAGCAATCAGCCCCAGCATTTT.

The chain is built from TRBV7-9 and TRBJ1-4; D call uncertain. The CDR3 consists of 15 residues. V lost 4 bases and J 0 bases, leaving 9 bases between the germline ends. Germline CDR1 and CDR2: SEHNR and FQNEAQ (reference sequence). The chain's CDR3 is CASSSLQATNEKLFF. CDR3 DNA: TGTGCCAGCAGCTCCCTGCAGGCAACTAATGAAAAACTGTTTTTT. Looking up the rest from reference TRBV7-9 and TRBJ1-4 gives the full variable domain: DTGVSQNPRHKITKRGQNVTFRCDPISEHNRLYWYRQTLGQGPEFLTYFQNEAQLEKSRLLSDRFSAERPKGSFSTLEIQRTEQGDSAMYLCASSSLQATNEKLFFGSGTQLSVL.

At least ten counts were recorded for this clonotype. The chain couples TRBV12-3 or TRBV12-4 to TRBJ2-7, with D tentatively TRBD1 (6 bases). V dropped 2 bases and J dropped 4 bases, with 12 bases sitting between them. This CDR3 spans 14 amino acids. CDR3 DNA: TGTGCCAGCAGTTTAACAGGACAGACTTACGAGCAGTACTTC. It specifies CASSLTGQTYEQYF.

Turning to this clonotype: An end of the junction differs from the germline gene, which may be a read error. The chain is built from TRBV7-2 and TRBJ2-2, with a weak D call TRBD2 (6 bases). The CDR3 extends over 15 amino acids. Germline V lookup: CDR1 SGHTA, CDR2 FQGNSA. CDR3 in amino acids: CASRQDGGTRREPFF. The CDR3 DNA reads TGTGCCAGCAGACAAGACGGGGGAACCAGGAGGGAGCCGTTTTTT. The whole variable domain, filled in from reference TRBV7-2 and TRBJ2-2, reads GAGVSQSPSNKVTEKGKDVELRCDPISGHTALYWYRQSLGQGLEFLIYFQGNSAPDKSGLPSDRFSAERTGGSVSTLTIQRTQQEDSAVYLCASRQDGGTRREPFFGEGSRLTVL.

This chain joins TRBV6-1 and TRBJ2-7, with 7 bases identical to TRBD1. The length of the CDR3 is 16 residues. The V and J ends lost 5 bases and 2 bases, in that order; junction bases with no gene match: 12. The germline V gene has CDR1 MNHNS and CDR2 SASEGT. DNA of the CDR3: TGTGCCAGCAGTTACGAAGGGACAGTTGCCCCCTACGAGCAGTACTTC. Amino acids: CASSYEGTVAPYEQYF.

A note on this clonotype: Lacking the conserved final phenylalanine or tryptophan, this CDR3 likely reflects a read error. It is unclear where the CDR3 begins or ends on the DNA, so no DNA is shown, and the CDR3 is as TCRdb lists it. The rearrangement uses TRBV12-3 or TRBV12-4 and TRBJ2-6; TRBD1 was called by the table and not checked on the DNA. The CDR3 spans 17 amino acids, including both terminal residues. The CDR3 region is CASSPGGTVSGANVLVL.

This CDR3 reads CASSQAVTGELFF. The CDR3 DNA reads as TGCGCCAGCAGCCAGGCAGTCACCGGGGAGCTGTTTTTT. V is TRBV4-1 and J is TRBJ2-2; no firm D call. Germline CDR1 reads MGHRA; CDR2 reads YSYEKL. The CDR3 is made up of 13 amino acids. V lost 3 bases, J lost 4 bases, and 6 bases lay in between.

This chain joins TRBV7-2 and TRBJ1-2, with 10 bases that match TRBD1. Germline V gene data show CDR1 as SGHTA and CDR2 as FQGNSA. Unmatched junction bases numbered 10, after V lost 4 bases and J lost 8 bases. This CDR3 comprises 15 residues. CDR3 sequence: CASSSSGTGVIGYTF. CDR3 coding DNA: TGTGCCAGCAGCTCTTCCGGGACAGGGGTGATCGGCTACACCTTC.

The V and J genes are TRBV15 and TRBJ2-1; 7 nucleotides line up with TRBD2. Germline CDR1 is LNHNV and CDR2 is YYDKDF (reference sequence). The CDR3 contains 14 residues. V lost 1 base to trimming and J lost 7 bases; unmatched junction nucleotides: 4. The CDR3, as DNA: TGTGCCACCAGCAGAGGGGGAGGGCGGAATGAGCAGTTCTTC. It specifies CATSRGGGRNEQFF.

This clonotype was seen at least ten times. The V and J genes are TRBV13 and TRBJ1-6, with D hard to call. The CDR3 loop spans 16 amino acids. The V end lost 0 bases, the J end lost 8 bases, and 14 bases lay between the germline ends. Germline values: CDR1 PRHDT, CDR2 FYEKMQ (reference sequence). Written as DNA, the CDR3 is TGTGCCAGCAGCTTAGGTGGCGCAAAGCCCCATTCACCCCTCCACTTT. This codes for CASSLGGAKPHSPLHF.